This T cell receptor beta chain appears in the sequencing data of a study of vaccination and CD4 T cells after COVID-19. Oncomine TCR Beta short-read sequencing was applied to DNA from cultured CD4+ T cells. TCRdb reanalysed the PCR reads using MiXCR and keeps one entry per CDR3 protein. The sample contains 13,000 to 15,000 distinct CDR3 sequences, 30% to 35% of which appear only once. From germline, CDR1 is SGHTA and CDR2 FQGNSA. This CDR3 has 12 amino acids. V was trimmed by 5 bases and J by 1 base, leaving 5 bases between them. Treatment meaning: roughly 11-day PBMC culture with coronavirus spike peptide pools or control peptides (ViraFEST assay). By its share, this clonotype is large. Antigen: not known.

The chain employs TRBV7-2 and TRBJ2-5; D unresolved. This TCR derives from a human donor who had recovered from COVID-19. Source: CD4+ T cells from blood, cultured in vitro, taken after SARS-CoV-2 vaccination. CDR3 nucleotides: TGTGCCAGCAGCGACCCCCAAGAGACCCAGTACTTC. The encoded protein is CASSDPQETQYF.